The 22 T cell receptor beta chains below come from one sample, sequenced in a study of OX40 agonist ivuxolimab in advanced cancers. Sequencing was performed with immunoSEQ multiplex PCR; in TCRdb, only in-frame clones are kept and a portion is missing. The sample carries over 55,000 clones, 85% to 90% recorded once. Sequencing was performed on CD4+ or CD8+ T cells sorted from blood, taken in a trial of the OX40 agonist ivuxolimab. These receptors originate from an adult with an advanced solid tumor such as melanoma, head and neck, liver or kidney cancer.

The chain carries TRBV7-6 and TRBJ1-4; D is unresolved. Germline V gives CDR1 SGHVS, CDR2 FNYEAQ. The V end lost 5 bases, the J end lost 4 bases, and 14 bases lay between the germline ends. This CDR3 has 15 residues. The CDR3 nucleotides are TGTGCCAGCAGCCTCCTGTTCGGGGTTAATGAAAAACTGTTTTTT. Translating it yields CASSLLFGVNEKLFF.

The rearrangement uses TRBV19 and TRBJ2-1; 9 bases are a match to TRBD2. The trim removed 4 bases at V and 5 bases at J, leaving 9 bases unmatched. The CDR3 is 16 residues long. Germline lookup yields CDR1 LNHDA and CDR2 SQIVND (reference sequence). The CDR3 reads CASSNFVTSGNNEQFF. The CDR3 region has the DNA TGTGCCAGTAGTAACTTTGTGACTAGCGGTAACAATGAGCAGTTCTTC.

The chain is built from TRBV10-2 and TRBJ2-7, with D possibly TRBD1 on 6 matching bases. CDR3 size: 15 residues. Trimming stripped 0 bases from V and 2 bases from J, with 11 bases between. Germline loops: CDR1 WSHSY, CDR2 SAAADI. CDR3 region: CASSESRWTAYEQYF. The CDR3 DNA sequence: TGCGCCAGCAGTGAGTCGAGGTGGACAGCCTACGAGCAGTACTTC.

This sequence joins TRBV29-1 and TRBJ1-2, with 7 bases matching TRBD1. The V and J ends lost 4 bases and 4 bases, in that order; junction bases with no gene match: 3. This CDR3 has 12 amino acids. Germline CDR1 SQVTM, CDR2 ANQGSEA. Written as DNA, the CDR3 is TGCAGCGTTGGAGGGACAGCCTATGGCTACACCTTC. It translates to CSVGGTAYGYTF.

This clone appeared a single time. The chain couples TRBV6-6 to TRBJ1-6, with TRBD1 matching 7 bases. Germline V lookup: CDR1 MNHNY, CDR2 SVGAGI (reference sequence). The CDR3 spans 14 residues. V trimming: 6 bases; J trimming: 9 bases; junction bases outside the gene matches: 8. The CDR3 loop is CASSLGTVGSPLHF. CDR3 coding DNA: TGTGCCAGCAGCCTCGGGACAGTCGGTTCACCCCTCCACTTT.

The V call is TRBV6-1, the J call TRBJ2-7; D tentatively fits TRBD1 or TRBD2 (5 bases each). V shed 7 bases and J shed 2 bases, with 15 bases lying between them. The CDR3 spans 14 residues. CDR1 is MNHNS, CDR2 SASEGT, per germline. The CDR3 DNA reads TGTGCCAGCACTCGCTTGGGGCGGGCCTACGAGCAGTACTTC. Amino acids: CASTRLGRAYEQYF.

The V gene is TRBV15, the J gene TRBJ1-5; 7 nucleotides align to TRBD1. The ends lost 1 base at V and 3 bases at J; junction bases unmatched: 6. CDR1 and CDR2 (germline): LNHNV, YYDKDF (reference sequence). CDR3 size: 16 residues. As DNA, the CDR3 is TGTGCCACCAGCAGAGGTGGAGGGGGCTACAATCAGCCCCAGCATTTT. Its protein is CATSRGGGGYNQPQHF.

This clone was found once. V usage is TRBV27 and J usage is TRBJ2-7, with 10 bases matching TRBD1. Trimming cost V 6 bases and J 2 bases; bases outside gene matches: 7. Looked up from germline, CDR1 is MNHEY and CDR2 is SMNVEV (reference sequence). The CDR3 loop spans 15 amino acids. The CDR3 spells CASSLSDRGPYEQYF. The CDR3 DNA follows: TGTGCCAGCAGCCTATCCGACAGGGGGCCCTACGAGCAGTACTTC.

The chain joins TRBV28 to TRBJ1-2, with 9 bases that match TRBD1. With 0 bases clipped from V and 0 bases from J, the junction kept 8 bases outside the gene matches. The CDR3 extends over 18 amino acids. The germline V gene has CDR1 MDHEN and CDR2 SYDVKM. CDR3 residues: CASSLWGTGRGSNYGYTF. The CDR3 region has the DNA TGTGCCAGCAGTTTATGGGGGACAGGGAGAGGGTCTAACTATGGCTACACCTTC.

For the CDR3, the DNA is TGTGCCAGCAGTCCACTAGCGGAGAGCTCCTACAATGAGCAGTTCTTC. Amino acids: CASSPLAESSYNEQFF. V and J are TRBV28 and TRBJ2-1; 8 bases match TRBD2. Germline CDR1 MDHEN, CDR2 SYDVKM. V shed 5 bases, J shed 0 bases, and the junction held 6 bases outside the gene matches. The CDR3 contains 16 residues.

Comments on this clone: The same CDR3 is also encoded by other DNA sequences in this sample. The CDR3 sequence is CASSLGLAGGRGTGELFF. CDR3 sequence (DNA): TGCGCCAGCAGCTTGGGACTAGCGGGAGGGCGGGGCACCGGGGAGCTGTTTTTT. This chain links TRBV5-1 with TRBJ2-2; 14 nucleotides agree with TRBD2. CDR3 size: 18 residues. Germline V gene lookup returns CDR1 SGHRS and CDR2 YFSETQ. With 0 bases clipped from V and 4 bases from J, the junction kept 5 bases outside the gene matches.

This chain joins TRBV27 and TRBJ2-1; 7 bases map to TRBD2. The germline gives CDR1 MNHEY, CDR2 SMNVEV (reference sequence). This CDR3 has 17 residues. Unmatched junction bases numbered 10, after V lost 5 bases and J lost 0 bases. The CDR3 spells CASSVESGRSSYNEQFF. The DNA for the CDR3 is TGTGCCAGCAGTGTCGAGTCCGGGAGGAGCTCCTACAATGAGCAGTTCTTC.

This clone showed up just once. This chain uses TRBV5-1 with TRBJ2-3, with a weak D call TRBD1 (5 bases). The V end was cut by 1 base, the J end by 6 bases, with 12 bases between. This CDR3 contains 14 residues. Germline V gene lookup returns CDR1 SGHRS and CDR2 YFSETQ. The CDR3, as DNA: TGCGCCAGCAGCTTGTTAGGGGCGCAGGATACGCAGTATTTT. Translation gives CASSLLGAQDTQYF.

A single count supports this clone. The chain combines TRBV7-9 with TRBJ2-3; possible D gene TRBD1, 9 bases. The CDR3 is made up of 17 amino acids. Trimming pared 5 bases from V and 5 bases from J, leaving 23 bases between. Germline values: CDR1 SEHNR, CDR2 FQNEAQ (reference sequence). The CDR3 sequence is CASSTYRGPSGRDTQYF. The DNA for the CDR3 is TGTGCCAGCAGCACCTACAGGGGGCCAAGCGGGAGAGATACGCAGTATTTT.

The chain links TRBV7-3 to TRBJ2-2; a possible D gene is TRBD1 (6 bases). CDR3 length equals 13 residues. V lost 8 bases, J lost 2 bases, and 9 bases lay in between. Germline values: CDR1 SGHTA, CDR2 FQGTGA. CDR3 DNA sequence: TGTGCCAGCCGGGACATTAACACCGGGGAGCTGTTTTTT. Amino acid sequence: CASRDINTGELFF.

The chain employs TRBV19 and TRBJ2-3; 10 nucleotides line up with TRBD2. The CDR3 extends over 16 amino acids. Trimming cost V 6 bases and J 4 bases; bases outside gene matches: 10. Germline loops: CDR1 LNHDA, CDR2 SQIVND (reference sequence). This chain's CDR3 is CASSLGPSGSPDTQYF. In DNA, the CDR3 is TGTGCCAGTAGCCTCGGCCCTAGCGGGAGTCCAGATACGCAGTATTTT.

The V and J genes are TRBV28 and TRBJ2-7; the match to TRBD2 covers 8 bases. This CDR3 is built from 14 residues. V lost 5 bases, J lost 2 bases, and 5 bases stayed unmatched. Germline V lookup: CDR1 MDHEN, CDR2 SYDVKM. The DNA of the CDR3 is TGTGCCAGCAGTCCGCCGGGACTAGCCTACGAGCAGTACTTC. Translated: CASSPPGLAYEQYF.

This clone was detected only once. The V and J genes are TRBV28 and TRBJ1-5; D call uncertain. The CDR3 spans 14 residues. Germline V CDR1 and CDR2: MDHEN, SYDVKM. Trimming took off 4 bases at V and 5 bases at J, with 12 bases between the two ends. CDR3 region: CASSSSGGYQPQHF. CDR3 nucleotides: TGTGCCAGCAGTTCCTCGGGTGGGTATCAGCCCCAGCATTTT. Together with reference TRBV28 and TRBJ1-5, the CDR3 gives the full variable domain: DVKVTQSSRYLVKRTGEKVFLECVQDMDHENMFWYRQDPGLGLRLIYFSYDVKMKEKGDIPEGYSVSREKKERFSLILESASTNQTSMYLCASSSSGGYQPQHFGDGTRLSIL.

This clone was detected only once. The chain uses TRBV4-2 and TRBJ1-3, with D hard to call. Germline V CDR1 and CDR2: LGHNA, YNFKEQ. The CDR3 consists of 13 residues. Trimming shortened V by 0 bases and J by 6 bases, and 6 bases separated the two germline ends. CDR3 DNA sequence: TGTGCCAGCAGCCAAGATCGGGTAAACACCATATATTTT. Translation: CASSQDRVNTIYF.

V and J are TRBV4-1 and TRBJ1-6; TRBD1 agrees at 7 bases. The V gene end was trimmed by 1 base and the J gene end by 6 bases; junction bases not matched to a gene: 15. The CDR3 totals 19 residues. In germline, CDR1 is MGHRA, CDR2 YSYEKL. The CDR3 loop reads CASSQGLRGRGAFNSPLHF. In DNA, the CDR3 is TGCGCCAGCAGCCAAGGTCTGCGAGGCAGGGGGGCGTTTAATTCACCCCTCCACTTT.

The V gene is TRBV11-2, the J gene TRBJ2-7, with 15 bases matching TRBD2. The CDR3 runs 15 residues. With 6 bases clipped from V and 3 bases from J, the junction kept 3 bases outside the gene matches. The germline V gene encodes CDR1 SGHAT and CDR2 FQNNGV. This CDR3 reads CASRGLAGGIYEQYF. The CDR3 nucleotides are TGTGCCAGCAGGGGACTAGCGGGAGGTATCTACGAGCAGTACTTC.

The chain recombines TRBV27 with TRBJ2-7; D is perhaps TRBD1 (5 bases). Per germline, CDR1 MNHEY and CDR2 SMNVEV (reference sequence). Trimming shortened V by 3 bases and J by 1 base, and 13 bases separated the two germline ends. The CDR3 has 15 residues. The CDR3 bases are TGTGCCAGCAGTTTTCAAGGGAAGGGGTCCTACGAGCAGTACTTC. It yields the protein CASSFQGKGSYEQYF.